This T cell receptor beta chain was found in a study of T-cell memory formation after mild COVID-19. 5'RACE with constant-segment primers built TCRalpha and TCRbeta cDNA libraries with UMIs. TCRdb re-called the 5' RACE reads with MiXCR, one entry per CDR3 protein. The sample carries around 90,000 distinct CDR3 sequences, roughly 15% recorded once. V lost 4 bases, J lost 4 bases, and 9 bases lay in between. The germline V gene encodes CDR1 SGHNT and CDR2 YENEEA. The CDR3 is 13 amino acids. To note about this clonotype: Antigen unknown.

Whole-study findings and limits: Among clones peaking at day 37 in the second wave, SARS-CoV-2 specificity remained unconfirmed. Researchers report contracting CD4+ clones mostly in CM and EM, with CD8+ clones in EMRA. CD4/CD8 balance characterized clones contracting day 15 to 85, and CD4+ skew characterized later expanders.

The sequenced material came from PBMCs or a T cell subset sorted from them (not recorded which). The source is a man aged 18 to 29 who had mild COVID-19 (a few samples of this study predate the infection). Cell type and time point are not known. This chain joins TRBV11-3 and TRBJ2-3, with D perhaps matching TRBD2 (6 bases). CDR3 sequence (DNA): TGTGCCAGCAGCTCAGGGACTTCAGATACGCAGTATTTT. It codes for CASSSGTSDTQYF.